The 9 T cell receptor beta chains reported below all come from one sample, sequenced in a study of blood T cell repertoires in COVID-19. This table comes from immunoSEQ multiplex PCR, and its TCRdb copy is limited to in-frame clones, with some not included. The sample includes roughly 200,000 clones, 80% to 90% seen only once; the top ten take about 6%. Input material: peripheral blood. The receptors originated from a man in his sixties who had recovered from COVID-19.

The V and J genes are TRBV27 and TRBJ2-3, with TRBD2 matching 9 bases. The CDR3 sequence is 17 residues long. The trim removed 4 bases at V and 3 bases at J, leaving 11 bases unmatched. Germline CDR1 is MNHEY and CDR2 is SMNVEV (reference sequence). This CDR3 is CASSSIPLAGRTDTQYF. The CDR3 region has the DNA TGTGCCAGCAGTTCGATTCCACTAGCGGGTCGGACAGATACGCAGTATTTT.

This chain connects TRBV4-3 to TRBJ2-1; TRBD2 might be the D (5 bases). V shed 1 base and J shed 8 bases, with 15 bases lying between them. Looked up from germline, CDR1 is LGHNA and CDR2 is YSLEER. The CDR3 covers 15 residues. In nucleotides, the CDR3 is TGCGCCAGCAGCCAAGGGACTCGCCGCCTCGATGAGCAGTTCTTC. It yields the protein CASSQGTRRLDEQFF.

CDR3 DNA sequence: TGTGCCAGCAGCTTGTTGCTAGCGGGGAGCACAGATACGCAGTATTTT. This sequence encodes CASSLLLAGSTDTQYF. This chain joins TRBV5-4 and TRBJ2-3, with 9 bases aligning to TRBD2. Per the germline V gene, CDR1 is SGHNT and CDR2 is YYREEE (reference sequence). The CDR3 is 16 residues long. V dropped 1 base and J dropped 0; count of bases not matched to a gene: 3. The variable domain in full, with the rest retrieved from reference TRBV5-4 and TRBJ2-3, is ETGVTQSPTHLIKTRGQQVTLRCSSQSGHNTVSWYQQALGQGPQFIFQYYREEENGRGNFPPRFSGLQFPNYSSELNVNALELDDSALYLCASSLLLAGSTDTQYFGPGTRLTVL.

The CDR3 region has the DNA TGTGCCAGCAGCTTATGGCGGGGGGGGAACACCGGGGAGCTGTTTTTT. This encodes CASSLWRGGNTGELFF. J is TRBJ2-2 and V is TRBV7-2; 9 positions match TRBD2. In germline, CDR1 is SGHTA, CDR2 FQGNSA. CDR3 size: 16 residues. The V segment lost 2 bases and the J segment 1 base; nucleotides outside the gene matches: 2.

This clone was seen only once. This sequence joins TRBV5-1 and TRBJ2-7; perhaps TRBD1 as D (6 bases). The CDR3 consists of 15 residues. Germline values: CDR1 SGHRS, CDR2 YFSETQ. Between the trimmed V and J ends, which lost 1 base and 1 base, there was a span of 12 bases. CDR3 coding DNA: TGCGCCAGCAGCTTGCAGGGGTCGGTTTCCTACGAGCAGTACTTC. Translated, it gives CASSLQGSVSYEQYF.

The chain combines TRBV19 with TRBJ2-6, with a possible D match to TRBD1 (5 bases). CDR3 size: 16 residues. The ends were cut back, 5 bases at V and 1 base at J, with 12 bases in the middle. Germline V gene sequence: CDR1 LNHDA, CDR2 SQIVND (reference sequence). This CDR3 is CASSGREGSGANVLTF. CDR3 DNA sequence: TGTGCCAGTAGTGGCAGGGAAGGATCTGGGGCCAACGTCCTGACTTTC. Full variable domain (missing parts from reference TRBV19 and TRBJ2-6): DGGITQSPKYLFRKEGQNVTLSCEQNLNHDAMYWYRQDPGQGLRLIYYSQIVNDFQKGDIAEGYSVSREKKESFPLTVTSAQKNPTAFYLCASSGREGSGANVLTFGAGSRLTVL.

The chain combines TRBV4-3 with TRBJ2-7; 11 bases fit TRBD1. Germline V gives CDR1 LGHNA, CDR2 YSLEER. The J segment lost 3 bases and the V segment lost 0 bases, leaving 10 bases of the junction unmatched. This CDR3 is 18 amino acids long. In DNA, the CDR3 is TGCGCCAGCAGCCAAGATAGTAGTTTGGGGACAGGGGGCTACGAGCAGTACTTC. Its protein is CASSQDSSLGTGGYEQYF.

The V gene is TRBV18, the J gene TRBJ2-5; D is uncertain. The germline V and J ends were trimmed by 2 bases and 0 bases, with 10 bases remaining between them. The V gene's germline CDR1 is KGHSH and CDR2 LQKENI. The CDR3 sequence is 15 residues long. The CDR3 region has the DNA TGTGCCAGCTCACCAACAAAATCGTACCAAGAGACCCAGTACTTC. Translation gives CASSPTKSYQETQYF.

This sequence joins TRBV5-1 and TRBJ1-5; the match to TRBD1 covers 7 bases. The CDR3 is 15 residues long. From germline, CDR1 is SGHRS and CDR2 YFSETQ. The J segment lost 6 bases and the V segment lost 0 bases, leaving 6 bases of the junction unmatched. The CDR3 nucleotides read TGCGCCAGCAGCTTGGAGGAGGGGGCAGGTCAGCCCCAGCATTTT. Its protein is CASSLEEGAGQPQHF.